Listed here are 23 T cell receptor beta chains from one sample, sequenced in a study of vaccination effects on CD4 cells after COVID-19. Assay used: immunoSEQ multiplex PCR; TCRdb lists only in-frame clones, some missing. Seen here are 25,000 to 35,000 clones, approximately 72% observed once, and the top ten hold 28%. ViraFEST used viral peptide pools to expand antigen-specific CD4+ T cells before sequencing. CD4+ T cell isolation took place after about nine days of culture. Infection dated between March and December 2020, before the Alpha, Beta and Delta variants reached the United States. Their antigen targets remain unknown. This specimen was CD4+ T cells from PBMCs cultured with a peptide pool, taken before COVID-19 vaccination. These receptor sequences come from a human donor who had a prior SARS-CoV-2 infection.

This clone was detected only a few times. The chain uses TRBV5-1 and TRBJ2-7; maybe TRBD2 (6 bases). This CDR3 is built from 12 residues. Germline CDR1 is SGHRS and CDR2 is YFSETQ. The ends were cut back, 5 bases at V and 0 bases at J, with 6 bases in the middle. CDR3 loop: CASRRDSYEQYF. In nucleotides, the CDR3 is TGCGCCAGCAGGCGGGACTCCTACGAGCAGTACTTC.

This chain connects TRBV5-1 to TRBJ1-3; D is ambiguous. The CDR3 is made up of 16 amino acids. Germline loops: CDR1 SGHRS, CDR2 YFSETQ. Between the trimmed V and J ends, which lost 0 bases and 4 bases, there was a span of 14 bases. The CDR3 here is CASSLGDMDSGNTIYF. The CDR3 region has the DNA TGCGCCAGCAGCTTGGGAGACATGGATTCCGGAAACACCATATATTTT.

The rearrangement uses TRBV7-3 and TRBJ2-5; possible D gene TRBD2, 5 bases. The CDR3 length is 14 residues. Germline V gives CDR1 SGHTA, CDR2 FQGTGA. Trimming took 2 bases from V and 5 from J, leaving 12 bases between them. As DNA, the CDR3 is TGTGCCAGCAGCTTATCGGCGGGTTGGGAGACCCAGTACTTC. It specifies CASSLSAGWETQYF.

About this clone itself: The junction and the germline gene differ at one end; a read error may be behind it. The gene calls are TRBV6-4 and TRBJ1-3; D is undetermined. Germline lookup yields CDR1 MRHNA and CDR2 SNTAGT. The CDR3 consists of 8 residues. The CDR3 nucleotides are TGTGCCAGCAGCGCGCCCGGGTTT. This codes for CASSAPGF.

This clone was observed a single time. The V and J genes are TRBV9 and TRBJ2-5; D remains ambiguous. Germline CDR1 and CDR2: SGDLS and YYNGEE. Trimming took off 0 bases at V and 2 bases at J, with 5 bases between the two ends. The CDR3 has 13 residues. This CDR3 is CASSVAGQETQYF. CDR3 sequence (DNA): TGTGCCAGCAGCGTAGCAGGTCAAGAGACCCAGTACTTC. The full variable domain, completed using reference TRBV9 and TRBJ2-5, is DSGVTQTPKHLITATGQRVTLRCSPRSGDLSVYWYQQSLDQGLQFLIQYYNGEERAKGNILERFSAQQFPDLHSELNLSSLELGDSALYFCASSVAGQETQYFGPGTRLLVL.

CDR3 DNA sequence: TGCGCCAGCAGCTTGGGGTACAGGGCATCTGGAAACACCATATATTTT. It encodes CASSLGYRASGNTIYF. The chain uses TRBV5-1 and TRBJ1-3; weak D call: TRBD1 (6 bases). V was shortened by 0 bases and J by 1 base, with 11 bases between the two germline ends. Germline loops: CDR1 SGHRS, CDR2 YFSETQ. There are 16 residues in the CDR3.

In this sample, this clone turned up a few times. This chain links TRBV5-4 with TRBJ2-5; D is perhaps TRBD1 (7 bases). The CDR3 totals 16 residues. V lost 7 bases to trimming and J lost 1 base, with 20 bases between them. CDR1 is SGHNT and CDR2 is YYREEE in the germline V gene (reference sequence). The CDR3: CASDRRGTEIQETQYF. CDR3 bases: TGTGCCAGCGATAGACGCGGGACAGAAATCCAAGAGACCCAGTACTTC.

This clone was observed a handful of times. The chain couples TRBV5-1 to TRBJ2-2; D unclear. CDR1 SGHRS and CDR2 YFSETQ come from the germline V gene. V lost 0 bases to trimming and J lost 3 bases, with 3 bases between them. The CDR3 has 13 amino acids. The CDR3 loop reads CASSLADTGELFF. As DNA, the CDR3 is TGCGCCAGCAGCTTGGCGGACACCGGGGAGCTGTTTTTT.

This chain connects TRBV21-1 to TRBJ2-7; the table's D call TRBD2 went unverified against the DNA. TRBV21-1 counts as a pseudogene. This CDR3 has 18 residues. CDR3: CASSKRSGTGGLSYEQYF. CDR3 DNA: TGTGCCAGCAGCAAACGCAGTGGAACGGGAGGCCTCTCCTACGAGCAGTACTTC.

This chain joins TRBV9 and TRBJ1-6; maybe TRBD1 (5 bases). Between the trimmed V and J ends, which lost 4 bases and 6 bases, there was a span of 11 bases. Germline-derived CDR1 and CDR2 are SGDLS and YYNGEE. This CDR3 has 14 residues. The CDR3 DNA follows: TGTGCCAGCAGCTCCCAACAGGTTAATTCACCCCTCCACTTT. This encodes CASSSQQVNSPLHF.

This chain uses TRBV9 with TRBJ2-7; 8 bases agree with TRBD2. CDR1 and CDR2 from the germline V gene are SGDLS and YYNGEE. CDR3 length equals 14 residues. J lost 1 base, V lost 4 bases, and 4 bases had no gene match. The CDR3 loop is CASSLGTSSYEQYF. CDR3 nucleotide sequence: TGTGCCAGCAGCCTCGGGACTAGTTCCTACGAGCAGTACTTC.

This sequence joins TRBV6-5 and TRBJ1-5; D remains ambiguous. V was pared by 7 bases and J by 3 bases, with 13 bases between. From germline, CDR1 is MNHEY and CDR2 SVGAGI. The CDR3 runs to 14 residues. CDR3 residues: CASTKRETNQPQHF. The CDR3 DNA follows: TGTGCCAGCACTAAAAGGGAGACCAATCAGCCCCAGCATTTT.

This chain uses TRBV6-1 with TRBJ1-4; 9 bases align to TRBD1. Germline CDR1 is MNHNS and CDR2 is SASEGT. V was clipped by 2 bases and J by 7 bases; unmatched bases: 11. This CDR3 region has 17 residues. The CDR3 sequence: CASSEFPTDRGAEKLFF. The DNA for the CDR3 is TGTGCCAGCAGTGAATTTCCCACCGACAGGGGGGCTGAAAAACTGTTTTTT.

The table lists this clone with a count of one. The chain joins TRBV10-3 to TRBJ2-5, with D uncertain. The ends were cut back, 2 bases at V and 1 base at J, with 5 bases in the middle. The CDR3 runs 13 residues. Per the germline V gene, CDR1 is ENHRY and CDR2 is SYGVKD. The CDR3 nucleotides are TGTGCCATCAGTGAGGGGCCCCAAGAGACCCAGTACTTC. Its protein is CAISEGPQETQYF.

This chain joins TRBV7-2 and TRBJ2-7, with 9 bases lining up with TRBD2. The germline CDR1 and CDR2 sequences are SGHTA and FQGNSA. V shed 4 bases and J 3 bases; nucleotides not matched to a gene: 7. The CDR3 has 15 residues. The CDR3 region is CASSSHSGSRYEQYF. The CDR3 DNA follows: TGTGCCAGCAGCTCACATAGCGGGAGCCGCTACGAGCAGTACTTC.

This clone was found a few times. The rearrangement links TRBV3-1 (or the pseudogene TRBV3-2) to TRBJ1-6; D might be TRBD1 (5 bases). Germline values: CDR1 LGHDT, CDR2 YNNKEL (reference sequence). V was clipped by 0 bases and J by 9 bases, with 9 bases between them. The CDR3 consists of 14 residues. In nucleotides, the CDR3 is TGTGCCAGCAGCCAAGAGGGGCAGGGTTCACCCCTCCACTTT. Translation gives CASSQEGQGSPLHF.

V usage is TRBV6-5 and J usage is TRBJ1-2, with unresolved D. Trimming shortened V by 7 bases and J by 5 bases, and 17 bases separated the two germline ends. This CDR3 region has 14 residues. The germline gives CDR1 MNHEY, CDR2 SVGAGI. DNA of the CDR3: TGTGCCAGCAAGATGAGGTCTTCGGGTTATGGCTACACCTTC. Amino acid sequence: CASKMRSSGYGYTF.

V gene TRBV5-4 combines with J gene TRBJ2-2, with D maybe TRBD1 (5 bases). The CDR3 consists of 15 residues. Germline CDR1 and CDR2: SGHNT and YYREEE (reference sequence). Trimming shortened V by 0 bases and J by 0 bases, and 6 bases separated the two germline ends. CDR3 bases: TGTGCCAGCAGCTTGGGACAGCCGAACACCGGGGAGCTGTTTTTT. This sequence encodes CASSLGQPNTGELFF.

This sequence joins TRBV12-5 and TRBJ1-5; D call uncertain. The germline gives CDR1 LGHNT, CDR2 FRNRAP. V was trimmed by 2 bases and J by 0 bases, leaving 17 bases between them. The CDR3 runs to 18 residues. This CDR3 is CASGLSVGWANSNQPQHF. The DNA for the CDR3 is TGTGCTAGTGGTTTGTCTGTCGGGTGGGCTAATAGCAATCAGCCCCAGCATTTT.

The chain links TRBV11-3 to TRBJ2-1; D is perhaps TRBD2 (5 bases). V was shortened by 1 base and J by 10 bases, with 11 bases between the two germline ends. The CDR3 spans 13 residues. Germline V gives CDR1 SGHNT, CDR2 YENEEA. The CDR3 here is CASSLGGRLEQFF. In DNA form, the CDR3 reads TGTGCCAGCAGCTTAGGAGGGAGACTAGAGCAGTTCTTC. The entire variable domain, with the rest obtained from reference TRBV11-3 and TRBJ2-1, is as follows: EAGVVQSPRYKIIEKKQPVAFWCNPISGHNTLYWYLQNLGQGPELLIRYENEEAVDDSQLPKDRFSAERLKGVDSTLKIQPAELGDSAVYLCASSLGGRLEQFFGPGTRLTVL.

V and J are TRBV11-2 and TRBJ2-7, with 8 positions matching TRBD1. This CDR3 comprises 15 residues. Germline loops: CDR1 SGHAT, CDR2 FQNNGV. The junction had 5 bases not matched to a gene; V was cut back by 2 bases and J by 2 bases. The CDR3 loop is CASSLSRDRPYEQYF. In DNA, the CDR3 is TGTGCCAGCAGCTTATCTAGGGACAGGCCCTACGAGCAGTACTTC.

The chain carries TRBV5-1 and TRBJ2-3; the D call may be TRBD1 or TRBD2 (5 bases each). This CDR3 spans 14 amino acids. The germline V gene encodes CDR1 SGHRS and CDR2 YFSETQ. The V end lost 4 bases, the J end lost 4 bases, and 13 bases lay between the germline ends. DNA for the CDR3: TGCGCCAGCAGCGTTATTGGGACGGCAGATACGCAGTATTTT. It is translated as CASSVIGTADTQYF. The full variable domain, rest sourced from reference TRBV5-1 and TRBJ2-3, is KAGVTQTPRYLIKTRGQQVTLSCSPISGHRSVSWYQQTPGQGLQFLFEYFSETQRNKGNFPGRFSGRQFSNSRSEMNVSTLELGDSALYLCASSVIGTADTQYFGPGTRLTVL.

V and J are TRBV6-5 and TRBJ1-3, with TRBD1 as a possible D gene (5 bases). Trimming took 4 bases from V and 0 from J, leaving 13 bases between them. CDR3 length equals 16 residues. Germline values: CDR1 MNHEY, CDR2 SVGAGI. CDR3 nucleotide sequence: TGTGCCAGCAGTTCCTTAGACAGCCTCTCTGGAAACACCATATATTTT. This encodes CASSSLDSLSGNTIYF.